The 23 T cell receptor beta chains given below trace back to one sample, sequenced in a study of T cell repertoires in cytomegalovirus infection. Their antigens remain unidentified. TCRdb redid the calling of the reads with MiXCR, one entry per CDR3 protein. This table has about 500,000 distinct CDR3 sequences, about 33% appearing once. The sequencing here drew on cultured PBMCs, taken from culture after CMV antigen stimulation. These receptors were obtained from a human donor in good health (CMV status not recorded). Some clones in this sample may be carry-over from other donors' samples.

In this sample, this clonotype turned up a few times. The rearrangement joins TRBV7-2 to TRBJ1-5; TRBD1 might be the D (6 bases). The germline V gene has CDR1 SGHTA and CDR2 FQGNSA. The V end was cut by 1 base, the J end by 1 base, with 11 bases between. The CDR3 is made up of 16 amino acids. The CDR3 reads CASSLGGDTSNQPQHF. CDR3 in DNA: TGTGCCAGCAGCTTAGGCGGGGACACCAGCAATCAGCCCCAGCATTTT.

V gene TRBV4-1 combines with J gene TRBJ2-3, with D unclear. V dropped 1 base and J dropped 7 bases, with 15 bases sitting between them. Germline CDR1 and CDR2: MGHRA and YSYEKL. This CDR3 has 15 amino acids. In DNA, the CDR3 is TGCGCCAGCAGCCAAGCGTCTCTGAGTCTGCATACGCAGTATTTT. The encoded protein is CASSQASLSLHTQYF.

The J gene is TRBJ2-7, the V gene TRBV18; a weak D match, TRBD2 (6 bases). This CDR3 has 15 amino acids. With 3 bases removed from V and 2 bases from J, the gap between germline ends came to 14 bases. The germline CDR1 and CDR2 sequences are KGHSH and LQKENI. The CDR3 protein is CASSPLGTSTYEQYF. The CDR3 DNA reads TGTGCCAGCTCACCCCTAGGGACTTCTACCTACGAGCAGTACTTC.

The V gene is TRBV19, the J gene TRBJ1-2, with D possibly matching TRBD1 (6 bases). This CDR3 spans 13 amino acids. The germline gives CDR1 LNHDA, CDR2 SQIVND (reference sequence). The V and J ends lost 6 bases and 4 bases respectively, with 12 bases between them. As DNA, the CDR3 is TGTGCCAGTAGGGACAGAGCCTTCTATGGCTACACCTTC. This translates into CASRDRAFYGYTF.

This chain links TRBV28 with TRBJ2-5; 7 positions match TRBD1. The CDR3 totals 13 residues. V was pared by 6 bases and J by 4 bases, with 5 bases of the junction left unmatched. CDR1 MDHEN and CDR2 SYDVKM come from the germline V gene. The CDR3 DNA sequence: TGTGCCAGCAGAAAGACAGGGAGAGAGACCCAGTACTTC. Residues: CASRKTGRETQYF.

This clonotype showed up many times. The CDR3 reads CASSLDWGRGTEAFF. CDR3 DNA: TGTGCCAGCAGTTTAGATTGGGGGAGGGGCACTGAAGCTTTCTTT. The V and J genes are TRBV28 and TRBJ1-1; possibly TRBD1 for D (5 bases). Trimming removed 2 bases from V and 4 bases from J, with 14 bases in between. The CDR3 covers 15 residues. CDR1 is MDHEN, CDR2 SYDVKM, per germline.

The gene calls are TRBV28 and TRBJ1-6; no firm D call. The CDR3 covers 13 residues. The germline CDR1 and CDR2 sequences are MDHEN and SYDVKM. The ends were cut back, 6 bases at V and 18 bases at J, with 21 bases in the middle. CDR3 sequence reads: CASRLGRGRIPHF. The CDR3 DNA reads TGTGCCAGCAGACTGGGAAGAGGGAGGATCCCCCACTTT.

This clonotype was picked up a small number of times. The chain links TRBV6-5 to TRBJ1-4; 8 bases fit TRBD1. Germline assignment: CDR1 MNHEY and CDR2 SVGAGI. The CDR3 contains 15 residues. The V segment lost 5 bases and the J segment 6 bases; nucleotides outside the gene matches: 8. CDR3 DNA sequence: TGTGCCAGCAGTCTAAACAGGGGGACGGATGAAAAACTGTTTTTT. As protein: CASSLNRGTDEKLFF.

This clonotype was found a few times. The gene calls are TRBV7-2 and TRBJ1-3; possibly TRBD1 for D (6 bases). CDR3 size: 17 residues. Germline-derived CDR1 and CDR2 are SGHTA and FQGNSA. The ends were cut back, 2 bases at V and 4 bases at J, with 18 bases in the middle. In DNA, the CDR3 is TGTGCCAGCAGCTTAATCCAAACAGGGTGGTTGGGAAACACCATATATTTT. It yields the protein CASSLIQTGWLGNTIYF. The full variable domain, rest sourced from reference TRBV7-2 and TRBJ1-3, is GAGVSQSPSNKVTEKGKDVELRCDPISGHTALYWYRQSLGQGLEFLIYFQGNSAPDKSGLPSDRFSAERTGGSVSTLTIQRTQQEDSAVYLCASSLIQTGWLGNTIYFGEGSWLTVV.

V and J are TRBV6-5 and TRBJ2-3; 9 bases fit TRBD1. The CDR3 is made up of 14 amino acids. Germline CDR1 MNHEY, CDR2 SVGAGI. V was clipped by 5 bases and J by 5 bases; unmatched bases: 5. The CDR3 bases are TGTGCCAGCAGTAACCGGGACAGGGAAGATACGCAGTATTTT. Translating gives CASSNRDREDTQYF.

This clonotype occurred many times. This rearrangement joins TRBV7-2 to TRBJ1-2; 7 bases align to TRBD1. V lost 1 base to trimming and J lost 5 bases; unmatched junction nucleotides: 10. This CDR3 contains 16 residues. Germline CDR1 SGHTA, CDR2 FQGNSA. The CDR3 DNA is TGTGCCAGCAGCTTAGGGGGTTCGGGACAGAGATATGGCTACACCTTC. Translating gives CASSLGGSGQRYGYTF. Full variable domain (rest looked up from reference TRBV7-2 and TRBJ1-2): GAGVSQSPSNKVTEKGKDVELRCDPISGHTALYWYRQSLGQGLEFLIYFQGNSAPDKSGLPSDRFSAERTGGSVSTLTIQRTQQEDSAVYLCASSLGGSGQRYGYTFGSGTRLTVV.

This chain's CDR3 is CASSQDLTGRAETQYF. The CDR3 nucleotides are TGCGCCAGCAGCCAAGATTTGACTGGGCGGGCGGAGACCCAGTACTTC. The chain recombines TRBV4-1 with TRBJ2-5; maybe TRBD2 (5 bases). The germline V and J ends were trimmed by 0 bases and 5 bases, with 16 bases remaining between them. The CDR3 consists of 16 residues. In germline, CDR1 is MGHRA, CDR2 YSYEKL.

This clonotype was counted a few times. CDR3 in DNA: TGTGCCAGCAGTTACGCTAGCGGGATCACTTACAATGAGCAGTTCTTC. Encoded protein: CASSYASGITYNEQFF. The chain employs TRBV6-2 or TRBV6-3 and TRBJ2-1; 9 nucleotides agree with TRBD2. The CDR3 length is 16 residues. V lost 2 bases and J lost 4; bases outside the gene matches: 6. Germline CDR1 and CDR2: MNHEY and SVGEGT.

V is TRBV5-1 and J is TRBJ2-3, with 16 nucleotides matching TRBD2. Germline CDR1 and CDR2: SGHRS and YFSETQ. Germline trimming cut 4 bases from V and 3 bases from J; bases unmatched to any gene: 5. This CDR3 comprises 17 residues. The CDR3 loop is CASSPGLAGGRTDTQYF. CDR3 nucleotide sequence: TGCGCCAGCAGCCCGGGACTAGCGGGAGGGAGAACAGATACGCAGTATTTT.

The chain employs TRBV19 and TRBJ2-3; D gene ambiguous. The CDR3 totals 15 residues. With 4 bases removed from V and 2 bases from J, the gap between germline ends came to 13 bases. Looked up from germline, CDR1 is LNHDA and CDR2 is SQIVND (reference sequence). CDR3 sequence (DNA): TGTGCCAGTAGTAAGTCGGCTATCCCCACAGATACGCAGTATTTT. Its protein product is CASSKSAIPTDTQYF. Full variable domain (rest looked up from reference TRBV19 and TRBJ2-3): DGGITQSPKYLFRKEGQNVTLSCEQNLNHDAMYWYRQDPGQGLRLIYYSQIVNDFQKGDIAEGYSVSREKKESFPLTVTSAQKNPTAFYLCASSKSAIPTDTQYFGPGTRLTVL.

The chain uses TRBV6-2 or TRBV6-3 and TRBJ2-5, with D perhaps matching TRBD2 (5 bases). The CDR3 is 15 amino acids. Trimming cost V 2 bases and J 5 bases, with 15 bases left between them. The germline V gene encodes CDR1 MNHEY and CDR2 SVGEGT. CDR3 in DNA: TGTGCCAGCAGTTACCAGGACCGGAGGACGGAGACCCAGTACTTC. It specifies CASSYQDRRTETQYF.

In DNA form, the CDR3 reads TGCAGTGCTAGGGGTAGCTACGGTCACAATGAGCAGTTCTTC. Translated, it gives CSARGSYGHNEQFF. The gene calls are TRBV20-1 and TRBJ2-1; D ambiguous. The CDR3 covers 14 residues. Trimming took off 3 bases at V and 5 bases at J, with 14 bases between the two ends. The germline CDR1 and CDR2 sequences are DFQATT and SNEGSKA (reference sequence).

This clonotype was detected only once. This chain uses TRBV7-9 with TRBJ2-1, with TRBD2 matching 12 bases. The CDR3 extends over 15 amino acids. CDR1 and CDR2 (germline): SEHNR, FQNEAQ (reference sequence). With 3 bases clipped from V and 9 bases from J, the junction kept 6 bases outside the gene matches. CDR3 amino acids: CASSFLAGGVGEQFF. The CDR3 DNA reads as TGTGCCAGCAGCTTTCTAGCGGGAGGGGTCGGTGAGCAGTTCTTC.

This clonotype was seen at least ten times. This chain uses TRBV7-8 with TRBJ1-2; D is uncertain. The V end was cut by 2 bases, the J end by 7 bases, with 14 bases between. Germline V gives CDR1 SGHVS, CDR2 FQNEAQ. This CDR3 region has 14 residues. This CDR3 is CASSLRPEPVGYTF. The CDR3 DNA is TGTGCCAGCAGCTTACGGCCGGAGCCGGTTGGCTACACCTTC.

This clonotype showed up many times. In DNA form, the CDR3 reads TGTGCCAGCAGTTTAGCCCCGAGCTCCTACGAGCAGTACTTC. Encoded protein: CASSLAPSSYEQYF. The rearrangement uses TRBV28 and TRBJ2-7, with D unresolved. The CDR3 contains 14 residues. CDR1 and CDR2 (germline): MDHEN, SYDVKM. V was trimmed by 2 bases and J by 0 bases, leaving 8 bases between them.

This chain joins TRBV2 and TRBJ2-1; D is unresolved. This CDR3 is 14 amino acids long. The ends were cut back, 8 bases at V and 1 base at J, with 12 bases in the middle. Germline V lookup: CDR1 SNHLY, CDR2 FYNNEI. The CDR3 sequence is CASALDGSYNEQFF. In nucleotides, the CDR3 is TGTGCCAGCGCGCTGGACGGTTCCTACAATGAGCAGTTCTTC.

This rearrangement joins TRBV5-1 to TRBJ2-5, with TRBD2 as a possible D gene (6 bases). V was clipped by 3 bases and J by 7 bases, with 16 bases between them. From germline, CDR1 is SGHRS and CDR2 YFSETQ. This CDR3 has 14 residues. The CDR3 sequence is CASSYGGGSVTQYF. The CDR3 DNA is TGCGCCAGCAGCTACGGTGGAGGGAGCGTGACCCAGTACTTC.

The rearrangement links TRBV4-1 to TRBJ1-1; D perhaps matches TRBD1 (6 bases). Trimming cost V 0 bases and J 2 bases, with 13 bases left between them. Germline values: CDR1 MGHRA, CDR2 YSYEKL. This CDR3 comprises 16 residues. The CDR3 here is CASSQDNSGVNTEAFF. Written as DNA, the CDR3 is TGCGCCAGCAGCCAAGATAATTCAGGGGTTAACACTGAAGCTTTCTTT.